The 29 T cell receptor beta chains below were found in one sample sequenced in a study of blood T cells in healthy people across ages. Primers used in a second PCR of about 7 to 12 cycles were a sample-barcoded 5' primer and a J-beta primer mix. Via MiXCR, TCRdb re-called the 5' RACE reads, giving one row per CDR3 protein. Seen here are around 1,000,000 distinct CDR3 sequences, approximately 38% observed once, and the top ten hold under 15%. The sample taken for sequencing was blood. These TCRs come from a man between 18 and 29 years old in good health.

The chain has TRBV5-1 and TRBJ1-6; D not certain. This CDR3 contains 15 residues. Deletions cut 5 bases from V and 6 bases from J, with 15 bases between. Germline CDR1 SGHRS, CDR2 YFSETQ. The CDR3 protein is CASRTGGQLNSPLHF. In nucleotides, the CDR3 is TGCGCCAGCAGAACTGGAGGTCAGCTTAATTCACCCCTCCACTTT.

This clonotype was picked up many times. The chain recombines TRBV4-3 with TRBJ1-2, with a tentative D call TRBD1 (5 bases). Trimming removed 0 bases from V and 6 bases from J, with 11 bases in between. The CDR3 contains 14 residues. Germline V gene data show CDR1 as LGHNA and CDR2 as YSLEER. The chain's CDR3 is CASSQDGRDHGYTF. CDR3 nucleotides: TGCGCCAGCAGCCAAGATGGCAGGGACCATGGCTACACCTTC.

This clonotype came up a few times. CDR3 region: CASSQDGGQGNTEAFF. The CDR3 coding sequence is TGCGCCAGCAGCCAAGATGGGGGACAGGGTAACACTGAAGCTTTCTTT. The genes are TRBV4-3 and TRBJ1-1, with 9 bases aligning to TRBD1. Germline V CDR1 and CDR2: LGHNA, YSLEER. The ends lost 0 bases at V and 2 bases at J; junction bases unmatched: 4. The CDR3 runs 16 residues.

The chain combines TRBV20-1 with TRBJ1-1; D remains ambiguous. Germline lookup yields CDR1 DFQATT and CDR2 SNEGSKA (reference sequence). V was clipped by 0 bases and J by 10 bases, with 9 bases between them. The CDR3 has 11 amino acids. CDR3 sequence: CSARDLLGAFF. Written as DNA, the CDR3 is TGCAGTGCTAGAGACTTACTCGGAGCTTTCTTT.

The chain joins TRBV20-1 to TRBJ2-3; the D gene could be TRBD1 or TRBD2 (5 bases each). The CDR3 has 13 residues. Germline CDR1 and CDR2: DFQATT and SNEGSKA (reference sequence). The DNA of the CDR3 is TGCGGCTCCGAGTCGGGGCGTTTGGATACGCAGTATTTT. Its translation: CGSESGRLDTQYF.

V and J are TRBV7-2 and TRBJ2-3; no clear D gene. The V and J ends lost 3 bases and 4 bases respectively, with 11 bases between them. The CDR3 runs to 14 residues. CDR1 and CDR2 (germline): SGHTA, FQGNSA. CDR3 protein: CASSFQPPPDTQYF. The CDR3 DNA sequence: TGTGCCAGCAGCTTCCAACCCCCTCCAGATACGCAGTATTTT. The entire variable domain, with the rest obtained from reference TRBV7-2 and TRBJ2-3, is as follows: GAGVSQSPSNKVTEKGKDVELRCDPISGHTALYWYRQSLGQGLEFLIYFQGNSAPDKSGLPSDRFSAERTGGSVSTLTIQRTQQEDSAVYLCASSFQPPPDTQYFGPGTRLTVL.

This chain links TRBV7-2 with TRBJ1-1; a possible D gene is TRBD1 (5 bases). CDR1 is SGHTA, CDR2 FQGNSA, per germline. The CDR3 is 16 residues long. Between the trimmed V and J ends, which lost 0 bases and 3 bases, there was a span of 14 bases. The CDR3 region is CASSLASFRGDTEAFF. In DNA, the CDR3 is TGTGCCAGCAGCTTAGCGTCATTCCGGGGGGACACTGAAGCTTTCTTT.

The genes are TRBV20-1 and TRBJ2-4; 11 bases are shared with TRBD1. The end of the DNA aligns better with TRBJ2-7, so the J call may be wrong. The germline CDR1 and CDR2 sequences are DFQATT and SNEGSKA (reference sequence). This CDR3 spans 17 amino acids. The CDR3: CSARSPLGGGQGDEQYF. The CDR3 DNA is TGCAGTGCTAGATCTCCCCTAGGCGGGGGACAGGGGGACGAGCAGTACTTC.

This clonotype was observed a handful of times. The V gene is TRBV6-6, the J gene TRBJ1-2; D uncertain. The V and J ends lost 6 bases and 8 bases respectively, with 16 bases between them. CDR3 size: 13 residues. Germline loops: CDR1 MNHNY, CDR2 SVGAGI (reference sequence). The CDR3 loop reads CASSDTRDGGYTF. The CDR3 coding sequence is TGTGCCAGCAGCGACACCCGGGATGGGGGCTACACCTTC.

This clonotype showed up just a few times. V usage is TRBV27 and J usage is TRBJ1-2, with 10 bases that match TRBD1. Germline V gives CDR1 MNHEY, CDR2 SMNVEV (reference sequence). Trimming removed 5 bases from V and 7 bases from J; junction bases left unmatched: 7. The CDR3 has 14 amino acids. CDR3 in DNA: TGTGCCAGCAGTGCCGGGACAGGGGCTATTGGCTACACCTTC. Protein sequence: CASSAGTGAIGYTF.

This clonotype was seen a few times. V gene TRBV7-2 combines with J gene TRBJ2-3, with 9 bases identical to TRBD2. Germline-derived CDR1 and CDR2 are SGHTA and FQGNSA. The CDR3 is 13 residues long. Unmatched junction bases numbered 10, after V lost 8 bases and J lost 10 bases. This CDR3 is CASELAGLRAQYF. The CDR3 nucleotides are TGTGCCAGCGAACTAGCGGGCCTACGGGCGCAGTATTTT.

The chain employs TRBV14 and TRBJ2-7; no reliable D call. V was clipped by 0 bases and J by 2 bases, with 23 bases between them. This CDR3 region has 19 residues. The germline V gene encodes CDR1 SGHDN and CDR2 FVKESK. The CDR3: CASSQEIELVQDMAYEQYF. The CDR3 DNA reads as TGTGCCAGCAGCCAAGAGATCGAACTCGTCCAGGATATGGCCTACGAGCAGTACTTC.

This clonotype occurred a few times. This rearrangement joins TRBV25-1 to TRBJ2-7, with D possibly being TRBD1 (7 bases). Trimming left V 9 bases short and J 2 bases short, with 23 bases between. The CDR3 is 16 residues long. Per the germline V gene, CDR1 is MGHDK and CDR2 is SYGVNS. As DNA, the CDR3 is TGTGCCAGTCAGGGGGGCCGCGCCTTTGTTCCCTACGAGCAGTACTTC. Its translation is CASQGGRAFVPYEQYF.

This clonotype was seen a few times. The V and J genes are TRBV11-2 and TRBJ1-6; TRBD1 is a possible D gene (5 bases). Germline V gene lookup returns CDR1 SGHAT and CDR2 FQNNGV. V gave up 3 bases and J gave up 7 bases, with 13 bases separating them. This CDR3 region has 15 residues. CDR3 DNA sequence: TGTGCCAGCAGCTTTGGACAATTCCCAAATTCACCCCTCCACTTT. This encodes CASSFGQFPNSPLHF.

This sequence joins TRBV27 and TRBJ2-1, with D possibly TRBD1 on 5 matching bases. The better agreement between TRBJ2-7 and the DNA end casts doubt on the J call. CDR1 MNHEY and CDR2 SMNVEV come from the germline V gene (reference sequence). This CDR3 has 16 residues. CDR3 sequence reads: CASSFSRDSSYNEQYF. DNA of the CDR3: TGTGCCAGCAGTTTTTCACGTGACAGCTCCTACAATGAGCAGTACTTC.

This clonotype was observed a handful of times. Compared with germline, one end of the junction differs, possibly owing to a read error. This rearrangement joins TRBV7-2 to TRBJ2-7, with no clear D. The CDR3 is 13 amino acids. Germline V lookup: CDR1 SGHTA, CDR2 FQGNSA. The CDR3 DNA reads as TGTGCCAGCAGCTTAAAAGGCTCCTACAAGCAGTACTTC. Its protein is CASSLKGSYKQYF.

The sample holds a few counts of this clonotype. This chain connects TRBV4-3 to TRBJ2-7, with D unresolved. The V gene lost 4 bases and the J gene lost 5 bases, with 18 bases spanning the gap. Germline values: CDR1 LGHNA, CDR2 YSLEER. CDR3 size: 15 residues. The CDR3 region has the DNA TGCGCCAGCAGCCTATACCACACAAACACCCACGAGCAGTACTTC. Translated, it gives CASSLYHTNTHEQYF.

The table lists this clonotype with a few counts. J is TRBJ2-3 and V is TRBV12-5; D gene ambiguous. CDR1 and CDR2 from the germline V gene are LGHNT and FRNRAP. This CDR3 comprises 18 residues. Trimming pared 1 base from V and 1 base from J, leaving 18 bases between. CDR3 protein: CASGLAPKDGPGTDTQYF. The CDR3 region has the DNA TGTGCTAGTGGTTTGGCCCCTAAGGACGGCCCCGGCACAGATACGCAGTATTTT.

The chain joins TRBV6-2 or TRBV6-3 to TRBJ2-5; 7 bases agree with TRBD1. The trim removed 2 bases at V and 5 bases at J, leaving 11 bases unmatched. Germline V lookup: CDR1 MNHEY, CDR2 SVGEGT. This CDR3 has 16 amino acids. The CDR3 sequence: CASSYPPTGDAETQYF. The CDR3 DNA sequence: TGTGCCAGCAGTTACCCCCCAACAGGGGACGCGGAGACCCAGTACTTC.

There are many counts of this clonotype. The rearrangement uses TRBV7-2 and TRBJ1-5; D not resolved. The CDR3 totals 12 residues. V was cut by 2 bases and J by 4 bases, with 3 bases left in between. The germline V gene encodes CDR1 SGHTA and CDR2 FQGNSA. CDR3 DNA: TGTGCCAGCAGCTTAATGAATCAGCCCCAGCATTTT. Its translation is CASSLMNQPQHF.

This chain uses TRBV6-5 with TRBJ1-4; 10 nucleotides align to TRBD1. V trimming: 5 bases; J trimming: 6 bases; junction bases outside the gene matches: 6. The CDR3 is made up of 15 amino acids. Germline V gene data show CDR1 as MNHEY and CDR2 as SVGAGI. CDR3 sequence: CASSRTGGKDEKLFF. The CDR3 nucleotides are TGTGCCAGCAGTAGGACAGGGGGTAAAGATGAAAAACTGTTTTTT.

The chain is built from TRBV6-2 or TRBV6-3 and TRBJ2-1; possibly TRBD1 or TRBD2 for D (5 bases each). In germline, CDR1 is MNHEY, CDR2 SVGEGT. The CDR3 totals 14 residues. Trimming removed 2 bases from V and 9 bases from J, with 14 bases in between. In nucleotides, the CDR3 is TGTGCCAGCAGTTACGGAGGATATGGGGGTGAGCAGTTCTTC. It yields the protein CASSYGGYGGEQFF.

This chain links TRBV5-4 with TRBJ2-1; 10 bases align to TRBD1. Per the germline V gene, CDR1 is SGHNT and CDR2 is YYREEE (reference sequence). The CDR3 runs 14 residues. The ends lost 2 bases at V and 8 bases at J; junction bases unmatched: 4. CDR3 DNA sequence: TGTGCCAGCAGCTTTCGGGACAGGGGCCATGAGCAGTTCTTC. It specifies CASSFRDRGHEQFF.

V gene TRBV6-2 or TRBV6-3 combines with J gene TRBJ2-7; possible D gene TRBD2, 7 bases. The CDR3 has 14 residues. Germline lookup yields CDR1 MNHEY and CDR2 SVGEGT. The V gene lost 11 bases and the J gene lost 3 bases, with 20 bases spanning the gap. CDR3 sequence: CAGGGTPDFYEQYF. The CDR3 region has the DNA TGTGCCGGGGGGGGGACACCGGATTTCTACGAGCAGTACTTC.

CDR3 DNA: TGTGCCAGCAGCTTAGGACCCCTTTCAGGGGCCACAGATACGCAGTATTTT. Encoded protein: CASSLGPLSGATDTQYF. The genes are TRBV11-1 and TRBJ2-3; tentatively, D is TRBD1 (6 bases). CDR1 is SGHAT and CDR2 is FQDESV in the germline V gene (reference sequence). This CDR3 comprises 17 residues. The V and J ends lost 1 base and 2 bases respectively, with 16 bases between them.

About this clonotype: The junction differs from germline at one of its ends, possibly a read error. CDR3 coding DNA: TGTGTCAGCAGTTCGGACAGGGGTTCACCCCTCCACTTT. This codes for CVSSSDRGSPLHF. The chain uses TRBV12-3 or TRBV12-4 and TRBJ1-6, with TRBD1 matching over 9 bases. There are 13 residues in the CDR3.

To note about this clonotype: Being one base from a much bigger clone, this may be a read error. The chain couples TRBV20-1 to TRBJ2-1, with 11 bases matching TRBD1. From germline, CDR1 is DFQATT and CDR2 SNEGSKA (reference sequence). J lost 7 bases, V lost 8 bases, and 10 bases had no gene match. This CDR3 spans 14 amino acids. CDR3 nucleotide sequence: TGCAGTACTGTTCGGACAGGGGGCGTTAATGAGCAGTTCTTC. Amino acid sequence: CSTVRTGGVNEQFF.

The table lists this clonotype with a few counts. The chain is built from TRBV12-3 or TRBV12-4 and TRBJ2-7; D may match TRBD1 or TRBD2 (5 bases each). The CDR3 length is 15 residues. V gave up 9 bases and J gave up 1 base, with 19 bases separating them. The CDR3 sequence: CASAPGTGDSYEQYF. CDR3 coding DNA: TGTGCCAGTGCTCCCGGGACCGGGGATTCCTACGAGCAGTACTTC.

V usage is TRBV6-6 and J usage is TRBJ1-5; 7 nucleotides agree with TRBD1. V was pared by 6 bases and J by 1 base, with 6 bases of the junction left unmatched. Germline V gene lookup returns CDR1 MNHNY and CDR2 SVGAGI (reference sequence). This CDR3 has 15 residues. CDR3 sequence (DNA): TGTGCCAGCAGCCTGACAGGGACAAGCAATCAGCCCCAGCATTTT. This codes for CASSLTGTSNQPQHF.